This TCR beta chain was retrieved from a study of T cell repertoires in cytomegalovirus infection. This clonotype was observed once. Its antigen remains unknown. Using its own MiXCR run on the reads, TCRdb lists one record per CDR3 protein. The sample includes approximately 500,000 distinct CDR3 sequences, around 30% of them seen just once. V lost 6 bases, J lost 3 bases, and 19 bases lay in between. CDR3 length equals 15 residues. CDR1 is DFQATT and CDR2 is SNEGSKA in the germline V gene (reference sequence). The sequence came from a human donor in good health (CMV status not recorded). Some clones in this sample may be carry-over from other donors' samples. The V and J genes are TRBV20-1 and TRBJ2-3; D unresolved. Sample: cultured PBMCs, taken from culture after CMV antigen stimulation. CDR3 sequence (DNA): TGCAGTGCCCGCCCGGACCCCCCCACAACAGATACGCAGTATTTT. Residues: CSARPDPPTTDTQYF.